One and the same sample provided the 26 T cell receptor beta chains below, sequenced in a study of blood T cell repertoires in COVID-19. Generated by immunoSEQ multiplex PCR, the TCRdb table keeps only in-frame clones and is missing some. The sample comprises approximately 290,000 clones, approximately 84% of which are singletons, and approximately 14% rests with the top ten. Material for sequencing was peripheral blood. These receptors were taken from a person between 70 and 80 years old with COVID-19, enrolled during active disease.

This sequence joins TRBV3-1 (or the pseudogene TRBV3-2) and TRBJ2-3; D is undetermined. This CDR3 has 15 residues. Deletions cut 1 base from V and 0 bases from J, with 8 bases between. The germline CDR1 and CDR2 sequences are LGHDT and YNNKEL (reference sequence). The CDR3 region is CASSQGSPSTDTQYF. The CDR3 coding sequence is TGTGCCAGCAGCCAAGGGAGCCCTAGCACAGATACGCAGTATTTT.

This chain links TRBV5-6 with TRBJ2-5, with 8 bases lining up with TRBD2. From germline, CDR1 is SGHDT and CDR2 YYEEEE. V lost 4 bases and J lost 5; bases outside the gene matches: 10. The CDR3 runs to 15 residues. The chain's CDR3 is CASSHPGGGVETQYF. In DNA form, the CDR3 reads TGTGCCAGCAGCCACCCGGGAGGGGGAGTGGAGACCCAGTACTTC. Drawing the rest from reference TRBV5-6 and TRBJ2-5, the complete variable domain is DAGVTQSPTHLIKTRGQQVTLRCSPKSGHDTVSWYQQALGQGPQFIFQYYEEEERQRGNFPDRFSGHQFPNYSSELNVNALLLGDSALYLCASSHPGGGVETQYFGPGTRLLVL.

The rearrangement links TRBV6-2 or TRBV6-3 to TRBJ1-6; 7 bases fit TRBD1. V shed 2 bases, J shed 6 bases, and the junction held 4 bases outside the gene matches. CDR3 length equals 15 residues. Germline values: CDR1 MNHEY, CDR2 SVGEGT. The CDR3 loop is CASSYPGQSNSPLHF. Here the CDR3 DNA reads TGTGCCAGCAGTTACCCGGGACAGAGTAATTCACCCCTCCACTTT.

The V call is TRBV5-1, the J call TRBJ2-7; 13 bases are shared with TRBD2. Germline values: CDR1 SGHRS, CDR2 YFSETQ. Trimming cost V 4 bases and J 2 bases; bases outside gene matches: 6. The CDR3 sequence is 16 residues long. CDR3 region: CASSAGTSGVTYEQYF. The CDR3 DNA sequence: TGCGCCAGCAGCGCCGGGACTAGCGGGGTTACCTACGAGCAGTACTTC.

The rearrangement links TRBV11-3 to TRBJ2-5, with 7 positions matching TRBD1. J gave up 1 base and V 4 bases, and 3 bases lay outside the gene matches. Germline lookup yields CDR1 SGHNT and CDR2 YENEEA. This CDR3 has 14 amino acids. The DNA for the CDR3 is TGTGCCAGCAGCTCCCGGGACAGCCAAGAGACCCAGTACTTC. Amino acid sequence: CASSSRDSQETQYF.

In DNA form, the CDR3 reads TGTGCCAGCAGCCAATTCCGGGAGGGAGGCGGAGAGACCCAGTACTTC. Translating it yields CASSQFREGGGETQYF. The rearrangement joins TRBV16 to TRBJ2-5; TRBD2 matches 8 bases. Germline assignment: CDR1 KGHSY and CDR2 FQNENV. The CDR3 sequence is 16 residues long. Trimming took 1 base from V and 4 from J; bases not matched to a gene: 8.

This clone came up once. J is TRBJ2-2 and V is TRBV18, with D tentatively TRBD1 (6 bases). The CDR3 contains 17 residues. Looked up from germline, CDR1 is KGHSH and CDR2 is LQKENI. Trimming left V 0 bases short and J 13 bases short, with 24 bases between. CDR3 sequence reads: CASSPPGMGTSPRGLFF. In DNA, the CDR3 is TGTGCCAGCTCACCACCCGGCATGGGGACCTCCCCCAGGGGGCTGTTTTTT.

J is TRBJ1-2 and V is TRBV19; TRBD1 might be the D (6 bases). This CDR3 has 15 amino acids. Germline-derived CDR1 and CDR2 are LNHDA and SQIVND (reference sequence). V lost 5 bases and J lost 2, with 15 bases in between. DNA of the CDR3: TGTGCCAGTAGTCAGGGGCGGAAATCGAACTATGGCTACACCTTC. Translated: CASSQGRKSNYGYTF.

This clone was recorded a few times. The rearrangement joins TRBV28 to TRBJ2-7; TRBD1 aligns across 11 bases. The CDR3 consists of 15 residues. Germline values: CDR1 MDHEN, CDR2 SYDVKM. V shed 7 bases and J 7 bases; nucleotides not matched to a gene: 12. CDR3 amino acids: CASTEPIGQGAEQYF. The CDR3 DNA follows: TGTGCCAGCACCGAACCCATAGGACAGGGGGCAGAGCAGTACTTC.

The gene calls are TRBV5-1 and TRBJ2-7, with D possibly matching TRBD1 (5 bases). V dropped 0 bases and J dropped 5 bases, with 18 bases sitting between them. Looked up from germline, CDR1 is SGHRS and CDR2 is YFSETQ. The CDR3 length is 16 residues. DNA for the CDR3: TGCGCCAGCAGCTTGGGTGGTACAGGCCCCACCGACGAGCAGTACTTC. It translates to CASSLGGTGPTDEQYF.

The V call is TRBV7-2, the J call TRBJ1-1, with D perhaps matching TRBD1 (5 bases). V gave up 4 bases and J gave up 4 bases, with 10 bases separating them. Per the germline V gene, CDR1 is SGHTA and CDR2 is FQGNSA. CDR3 length: 13 amino acids. This CDR3 reads CASSSQGTTEAFF. DNA of the CDR3: TGTGCCAGCAGCTCCCAGGGTACCACTGAAGCTTTCTTT.

The J gene is TRBJ2-1, the V gene TRBV5-1; 7 bases line up with TRBD2. Per germline, CDR1 SGHRS and CDR2 YFSETQ. This CDR3 is 15 amino acids long. V lost 3 bases to trimming and J lost 8 bases; unmatched junction nucleotides: 11. CDR3: CASSSPGLLGDEQFF. The CDR3 nucleotides are TGCGCCAGCAGCTCTCCGGGACTATTAGGCGATGAGCAGTTCTTC.

The V call is TRBV7-2, the J call TRBJ1-3, with D possibly being TRBD1 (5 bases). The V and J ends lost 3 bases and 1 base respectively, with 13 bases between them. Germline CDR1 SGHTA, CDR2 FQGNSA. The CDR3 runs 16 residues. CDR3 sequence (DNA): TGTGCCAGCAGCTTGACGGGGGTCGCGTCTGGAAACACCATATATTTT. It yields the protein CASSLTGVASGNTIYF.

This chain links TRBV6-5 with TRBJ1-6, with D possibly being TRBD1 (5 bases). V lost 6 bases, J lost 9 bases, and 15 bases lay in between. Germline CDR1 is MNHEY and CDR2 is SVGAGI. This CDR3 is built from 14 residues. The CDR3 coding sequence is TGTGCCAGCAGGGGGCAGGCTGATCTTTCACCCCTCCACTTT. Amino acid sequence: CASRGQADLSPLHF.

The genes are TRBV28 and TRBJ1-5; D may be TRBD1 (6 bases). V lost 7 bases and J lost 0, with 16 bases in between. Germline values: CDR1 MDHEN, CDR2 SYDVKM. The length of the CDR3 is 16 residues. The CDR3 DNA follows: TGTGCCAGCACCACATGGGGGGGCAATAGCAATCAGCCCCAGCATTTT. Translation gives CASTTWGGNSNQPQHF.

This clone occurred a few times. The J gene is TRBJ1-5, the V gene TRBV12-3 or TRBV12-4, with no clear D. The CDR3 has 12 residues. V was shortened by 0 bases and J by 9 bases, with 6 bases between the two germline ends. The chain's CDR3 is CASSLAAGPQHF. The CDR3 DNA is TGTGCCAGCAGTTTAGCAGCGGGGCCCCAGCATTTT.

Concerning this clone itself: This sample also contains other DNA sequences that code for the same CDR3. The V call is TRBV4-1, the J call TRBJ2-3, with D hard to call. From germline, CDR1 is MGHRA and CDR2 YSYEKL. The CDR3 sequence is 12 residues long. V was clipped by 0 bases and J by 6 bases, with 4 bases between them. DNA of the CDR3: TGCGCCAGCAGCCAAGATCGGGATACGCAGTATTTT. Translating gives CASSQDRDTQYF.

The chain combines TRBV19 with TRBJ2-7; a weak D match, TRBD2 (5 bases). V was trimmed by 10 bases and J by 7 bases, leaving 5 bases between them. The CDR3 is 8 amino acids. The V gene's germline CDR1 is LNHDA and CDR2 SQIVND (reference sequence). The CDR3 here is CATGEQYF. As DNA, the CDR3 is TGTGCCACGGGAGAGCAGTACTTC.

The rearrangement uses TRBV5-1 and TRBJ2-4; a possible D gene is TRBD2 (6 bases). This CDR3 has 18 residues. From germline, CDR1 is SGHRS and CDR2 YFSETQ. V gave up 1 base and J gave up 6 bases, with 23 bases separating them. The CDR3 region has the DNA TGCGCCAGCAGCTTGAGTACGGGGGACTTACTAGCAGGAAACATTCAGTACTTC. This translates into CASSLSTGDLLAGNIQYF.

The gene calls are TRBV2 and TRBJ1-5; 7 nucleotides match TRBD1. This CDR3 spans 14 amino acids. Losses at the gene ends were 3 bases for V and 5 bases for J; bases not matched to a gene: 4. CDR1 SNHLY and CDR2 FYNNEI come from the germline V gene. The chain's CDR3 is CASSDGRGYQPQHF. The CDR3 region has the DNA TGTGCCAGCAGTGATGGCAGGGGGTATCAGCCCCAGCATTTT. The full variable domain, completed using reference TRBV2 and TRBJ1-5, is EPEVTQTPSHQVTQMGQEVILRCVPISNHLYFYWYRQILGQKVEFLVSFYNNEISEKSEIFDDQFSVERPDGSNFTLKIRSTKLEDSAMYFCASSDGRGYQPQHFGDGTRLSIL.

The rearrangement links TRBV20-1 to TRBJ1-2, with D tentatively TRBD1 (5 bases). The CDR3 has 11 amino acids. CDR1 and CDR2 (germline): DFQATT, SNEGSKA (reference sequence). Trimming cost V 3 bases and J 8 bases, with 10 bases left between them. The CDR3: CSARLGRGYTF. Written as DNA, the CDR3 is TGCAGTGCTAGGCTGGGGCGAGGCTACACCTTC.

This sequence joins TRBV30 and TRBJ1-2, with D perhaps TRBD1 (6 bases). CDR1 is GTSNPN and CDR2 is SVGIG in the germline V gene (reference sequence). There are 15 residues in the CDR3. The germline V and J ends were trimmed by 0 bases and 13 bases, with 24 bases remaining between them. The CDR3 DNA reads TGTGCCTGGAGTGTAGGGGGGGTTTATAGCATCGGCATCACCTTC. Its protein product is CAWSVGGVYSIGITF.

V is TRBV18 and J is TRBJ1-2, with 11 bases aligning to TRBD1. J gave up 7 bases and V 4 bases, and 5 bases lay outside the gene matches. The CDR3 runs to 14 residues. Germline CDR1 and CDR2: KGHSH and LQKENI. DNA of the CDR3: TGTGCCAGCTCACGCGGACAGGGGGCGGTTGGCTACACCTTC. Translating gives CASSRGQGAVGYTF. Full variable domain (outside the CDR3, taken from reference TRBV18 and TRBJ1-2): NAGVMQNPRHLVRRRGQEARLRCSPMKGHSHVYWYRQLPEEGLKFMVYLQKENIIDESGMPKERFSAEFPKEGPSILRIQQVVRGDSAAYFCASSRGQGAVGYTFGSGTRLTVV.

The V gene is TRBV20-1, the J gene TRBJ1-2; D possibly corresponds to TRBD1 (6 bases). Germline V gene sequence: CDR1 DFQATT, CDR2 SNEGSKA (reference sequence). Trimming took 3 bases from V and 8 from J, leaving 13 bases between them. This CDR3 is 12 amino acids long. CDR3 sequence (DNA): TGCAGTGCTAGTACAGGGTGGGGAGGCTACACCTTC. It encodes CSASTGWGGYTF.

This sequence joins TRBV24-1 and TRBJ2-2; perhaps TRBD1 as D (6 bases). The CDR3 loop spans 15 amino acids. With 4 bases removed from V and 7 bases from J, the gap between germline ends came to 15 bases. Germline assignment: CDR1 KGHDR and CDR2 SFDVKD. This chain's CDR3 is CATSDPDRYYGELFF. The CDR3 nucleotides are TGTGCCACCAGTGACCCTGACAGGTACTACGGGGAGCTGTTTTTT.

This sequence joins TRBV3-1 (or the pseudogene TRBV3-2) and TRBJ2-2, with D possibly TRBD1 on 5 matching bases. V was shortened by 3 bases and J by 2 bases, with 7 bases between the two germline ends. The CDR3 has 14 amino acids. From germline, CDR1 is LGHDT and CDR2 YNNKEL (reference sequence). The CDR3 protein is CASSHGQNTGELFF. CDR3 nucleotide sequence: TGTGCCAGCAGCCACGGACAAAACACCGGGGAGCTGTTTTTT.